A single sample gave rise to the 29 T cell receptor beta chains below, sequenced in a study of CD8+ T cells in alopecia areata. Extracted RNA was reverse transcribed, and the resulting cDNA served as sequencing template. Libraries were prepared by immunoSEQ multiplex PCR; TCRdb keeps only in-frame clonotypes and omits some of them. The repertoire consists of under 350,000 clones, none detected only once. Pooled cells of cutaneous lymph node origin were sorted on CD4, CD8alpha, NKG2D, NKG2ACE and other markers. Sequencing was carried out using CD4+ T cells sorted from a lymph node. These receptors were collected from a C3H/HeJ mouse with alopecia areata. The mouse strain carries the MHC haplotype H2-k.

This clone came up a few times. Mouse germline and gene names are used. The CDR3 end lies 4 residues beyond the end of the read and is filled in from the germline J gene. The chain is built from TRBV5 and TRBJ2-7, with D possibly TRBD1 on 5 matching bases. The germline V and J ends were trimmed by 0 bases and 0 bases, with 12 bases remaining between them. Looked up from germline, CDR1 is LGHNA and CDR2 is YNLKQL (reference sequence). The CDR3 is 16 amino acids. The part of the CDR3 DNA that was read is TGTGCCAGCAGCCAAGACCCAGGGAGAAGCTCCTAT. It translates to CASSQDPGRSSY. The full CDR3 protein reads CASSQDPGRSSYEQYF.

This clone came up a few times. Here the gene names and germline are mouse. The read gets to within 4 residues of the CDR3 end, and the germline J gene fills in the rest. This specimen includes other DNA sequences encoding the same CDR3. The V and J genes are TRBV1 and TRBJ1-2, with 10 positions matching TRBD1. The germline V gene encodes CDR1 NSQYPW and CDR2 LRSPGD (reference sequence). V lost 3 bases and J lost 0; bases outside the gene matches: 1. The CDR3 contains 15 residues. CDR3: CTCSADRGANSDYTF. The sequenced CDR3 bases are TGCACCTGCAGTGCGGACAGGGGGGCAAACTCC.

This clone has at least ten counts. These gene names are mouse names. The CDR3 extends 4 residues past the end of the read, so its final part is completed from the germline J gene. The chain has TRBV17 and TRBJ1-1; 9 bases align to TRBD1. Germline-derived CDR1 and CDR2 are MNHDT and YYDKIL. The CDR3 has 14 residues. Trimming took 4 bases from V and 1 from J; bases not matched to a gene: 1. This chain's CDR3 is CASSKGQGNTEVFF. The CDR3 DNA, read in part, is TGTGCTAGCAGTAAGGGACAGGGAAACACA.

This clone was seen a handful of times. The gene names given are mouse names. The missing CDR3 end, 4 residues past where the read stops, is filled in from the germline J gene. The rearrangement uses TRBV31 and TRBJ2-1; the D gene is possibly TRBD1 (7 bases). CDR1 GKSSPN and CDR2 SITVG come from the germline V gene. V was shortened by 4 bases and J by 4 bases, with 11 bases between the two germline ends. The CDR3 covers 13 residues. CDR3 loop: CAWNQGGYAEQFF. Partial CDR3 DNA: TGTGCCTGGAATCAGGGGGGATATGCT.

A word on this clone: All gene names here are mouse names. The CDR3 region is CASSPGLGGNTLYF. Partial CDR3 DNA: TGTGCCAGCAGTCCGGGACTGGGGGGGAAC. The V and J genes are TRBV13-3 and TRBJ2-4; TRBD2 matches 13 bases. The DNA ends 4 residues before the CDR3 does, and the rest of the CDR3 is filled in from the germline J gene. Germline CDR1 reads NNHDY; CDR2 reads SYVADS. The CDR3 covers 14 residues. Based on the CDR3 plus reference TRBV13-3 and TRBJ2-4, the full variable domain is EAAVTQSPRSKVAVTGGKVTLSCHQTNNHDYMYWYRQDTGHGLRLIHYSYVADSTEKGDIPDGYKASRPSQENFSLILELASLSQTAVYFCASSPGLGGNTLYFGAGTRLSVL.

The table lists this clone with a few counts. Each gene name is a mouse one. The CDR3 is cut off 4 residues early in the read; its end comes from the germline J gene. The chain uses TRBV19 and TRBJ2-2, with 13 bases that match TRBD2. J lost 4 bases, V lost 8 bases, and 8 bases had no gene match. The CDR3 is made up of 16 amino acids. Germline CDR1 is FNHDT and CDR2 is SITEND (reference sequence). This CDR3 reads CASLDWGGASTGQLYF. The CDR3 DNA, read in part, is TGTGCCAGTCTGGACTGGGGGGGCGCGAGCACCGGG. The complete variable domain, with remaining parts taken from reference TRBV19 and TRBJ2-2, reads GGIITQTPKFLIGQEGQKLTLKCQQNFNHDTMYWYRQDSGKGLRLIYYSITENDLQKGDLSEGYDASREKKSSFSLTVTSAQKNEMAVFLCASLDWGGASTGQLYFGEGSKLTVL.

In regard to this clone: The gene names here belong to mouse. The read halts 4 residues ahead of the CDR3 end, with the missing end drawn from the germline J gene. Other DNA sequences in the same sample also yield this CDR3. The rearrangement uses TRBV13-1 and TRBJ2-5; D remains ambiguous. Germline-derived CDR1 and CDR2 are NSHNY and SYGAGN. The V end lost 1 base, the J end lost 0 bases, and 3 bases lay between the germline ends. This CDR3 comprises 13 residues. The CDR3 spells CASSDQNQDTQYF. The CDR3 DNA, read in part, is TGTGCCAGCAGTGATCAGAACCAAGAC.

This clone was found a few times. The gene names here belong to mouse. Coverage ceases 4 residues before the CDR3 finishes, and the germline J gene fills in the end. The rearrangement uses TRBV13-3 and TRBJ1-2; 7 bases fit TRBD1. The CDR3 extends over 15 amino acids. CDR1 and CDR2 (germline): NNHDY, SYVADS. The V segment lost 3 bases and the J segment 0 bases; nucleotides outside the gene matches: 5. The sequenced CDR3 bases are TGTGCCAGCAGTGGGCCGGGACAGTCAAACTCC. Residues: CASSGPGQSNS. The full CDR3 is CASSGPGQSNSDYTF.

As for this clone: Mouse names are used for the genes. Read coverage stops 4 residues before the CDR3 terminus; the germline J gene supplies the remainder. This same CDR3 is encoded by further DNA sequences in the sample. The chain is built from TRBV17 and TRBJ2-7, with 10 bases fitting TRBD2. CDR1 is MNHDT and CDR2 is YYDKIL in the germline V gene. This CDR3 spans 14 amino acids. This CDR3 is CASSRGTGGYEQYF. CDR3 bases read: TGTGCTAGCAGTAGAGGGACTGGGGGATAT.

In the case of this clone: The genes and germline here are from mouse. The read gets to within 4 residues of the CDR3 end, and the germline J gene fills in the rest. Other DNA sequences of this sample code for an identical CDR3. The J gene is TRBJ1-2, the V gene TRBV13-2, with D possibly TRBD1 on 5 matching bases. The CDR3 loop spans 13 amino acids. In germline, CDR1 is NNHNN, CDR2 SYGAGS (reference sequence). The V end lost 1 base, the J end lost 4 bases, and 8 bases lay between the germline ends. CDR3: CASGDQGGSDYTF. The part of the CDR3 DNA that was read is TGTGCCAGCGGTGATCAGGGAGGCTCC.

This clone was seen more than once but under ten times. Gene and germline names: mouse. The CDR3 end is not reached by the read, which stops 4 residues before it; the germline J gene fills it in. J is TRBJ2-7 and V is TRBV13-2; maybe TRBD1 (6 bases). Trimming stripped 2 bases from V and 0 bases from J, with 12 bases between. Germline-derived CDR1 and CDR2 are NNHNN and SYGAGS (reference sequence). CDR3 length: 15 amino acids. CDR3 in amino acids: CASGEPGQSSYEQYF. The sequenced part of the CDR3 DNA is TGTGCCAGCGGTGAGCCGGGACAAAGCTCCTAT.

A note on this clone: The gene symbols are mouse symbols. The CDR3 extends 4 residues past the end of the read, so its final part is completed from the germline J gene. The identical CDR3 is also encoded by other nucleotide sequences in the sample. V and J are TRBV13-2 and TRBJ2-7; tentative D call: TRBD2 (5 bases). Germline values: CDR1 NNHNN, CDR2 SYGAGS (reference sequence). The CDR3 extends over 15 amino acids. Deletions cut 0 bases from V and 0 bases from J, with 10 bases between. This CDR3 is CASGDALGVSYEQYF. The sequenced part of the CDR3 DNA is TGTGCCAGCGGTGATGCGCTGGGAGTCTCCTAT.

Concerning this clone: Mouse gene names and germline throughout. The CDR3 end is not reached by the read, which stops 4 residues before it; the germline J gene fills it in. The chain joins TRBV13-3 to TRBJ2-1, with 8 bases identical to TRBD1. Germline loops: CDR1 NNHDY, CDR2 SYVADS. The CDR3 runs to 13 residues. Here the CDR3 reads CASKNRGRAEQFF. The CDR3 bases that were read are TGTGCCAGCAAAAACAGGGGGAGAGCT.

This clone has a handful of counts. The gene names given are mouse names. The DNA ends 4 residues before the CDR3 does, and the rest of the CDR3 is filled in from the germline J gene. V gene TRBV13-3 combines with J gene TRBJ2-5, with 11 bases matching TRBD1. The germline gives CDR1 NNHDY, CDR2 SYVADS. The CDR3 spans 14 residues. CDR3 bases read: TGTGCCAGCAGTCGGGACAGGGGGAAAGAC. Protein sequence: CASSRDRGKD. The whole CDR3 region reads CASSRDRGKDTQYF.

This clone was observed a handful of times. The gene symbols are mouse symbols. The CDR3 bases that were read are TGTGCCAGCAGTGAGCAAGGGACATCAGAA. Translation: CASSEQGTSE. The CDR3 as a whole reads CASSEQGTSETLYF. The V and J genes are TRBV13-1 and TRBJ2-3, with D possibly TRBD1 on 6 matching bases. Read data end 4 residues before the CDR3 end; the end is taken from the germline J gene. The CDR3 consists of 14 residues. Trimming took 2 bases from V and 4 from J, leaving 11 bases between them. From germline, CDR1 is NSHNY and CDR2 SYGAGN.

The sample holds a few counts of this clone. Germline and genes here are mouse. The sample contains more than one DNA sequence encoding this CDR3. The CDR3 reads CTCSAPGTGGYEQYF. CDR3 DNA, as far as it was read: TGCACCTGCAGTGCACCCGGGACTGGGGGTTAT. This chain links TRBV1 with TRBJ2-7; 11 positions match TRBD2. The read terminates 4 residues before the CDR3 end, so the remaining end is supplied by the germline J gene. The CDR3 has 15 amino acids. Germline lookup yields CDR1 NSQYPW and CDR2 LRSPGD (reference sequence).

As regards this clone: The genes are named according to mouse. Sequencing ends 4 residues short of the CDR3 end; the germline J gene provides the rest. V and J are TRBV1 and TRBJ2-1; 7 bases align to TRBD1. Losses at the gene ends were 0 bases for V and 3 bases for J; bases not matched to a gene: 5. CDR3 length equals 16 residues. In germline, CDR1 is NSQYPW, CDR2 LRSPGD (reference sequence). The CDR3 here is CTCSADGAGGYAEQFF. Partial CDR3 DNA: TGCACCTGCAGTGCAGATGGGGCAGGGGGCTATGCT.

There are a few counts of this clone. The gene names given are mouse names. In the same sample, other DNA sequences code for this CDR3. The CDR3 reads CTCSADRGGSAETLYF. CDR3 DNA (partial): TGCACCTGCAGTGCAGACCGGGGGGGGAGTGCAGAA. The chain is built from TRBV1 and TRBJ2-3; 7 nucleotides line up with TRBD2. The read gets to within 4 residues of the CDR3 end, and the germline J gene fills in the rest. Germline trimming cut 0 bases from V and 0 bases from J; bases unmatched to any gene: 3. Germline-derived CDR1 and CDR2 are NSQYPW and LRSPGD (reference sequence). This CDR3 spans 16 amino acids. The whole variable domain, filled in from reference TRBV1 and TRBJ2-3, reads VTLLEQNPRWRLVPRGQAVNLRCILKNSQYPWMSWYQQDLQKQLQWLFTLRSPGDKEVKSLPGADYLATRVTDTELRLQVANMSQGRTLYCTCSADRGGSAETLYFGSGTRLTVL.

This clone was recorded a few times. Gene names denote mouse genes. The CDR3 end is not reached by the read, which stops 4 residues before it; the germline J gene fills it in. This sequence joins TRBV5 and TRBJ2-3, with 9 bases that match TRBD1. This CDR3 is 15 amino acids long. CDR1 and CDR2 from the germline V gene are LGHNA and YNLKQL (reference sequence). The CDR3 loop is CASSQEPGQGETLYF. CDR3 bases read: TGTGCCAGCAGCCAAGAACCGGGACAGGGAGAA.

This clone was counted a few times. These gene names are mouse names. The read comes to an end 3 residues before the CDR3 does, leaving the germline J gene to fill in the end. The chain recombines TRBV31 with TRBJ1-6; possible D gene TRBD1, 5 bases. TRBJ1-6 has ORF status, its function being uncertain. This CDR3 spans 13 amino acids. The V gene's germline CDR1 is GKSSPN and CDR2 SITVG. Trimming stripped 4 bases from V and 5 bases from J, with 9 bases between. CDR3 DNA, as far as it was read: TGTGCCTGGAATGACAGCAATAATTCGCCC. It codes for CAWNDSNNSP. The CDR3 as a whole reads CAWNDSNNSPLYF.

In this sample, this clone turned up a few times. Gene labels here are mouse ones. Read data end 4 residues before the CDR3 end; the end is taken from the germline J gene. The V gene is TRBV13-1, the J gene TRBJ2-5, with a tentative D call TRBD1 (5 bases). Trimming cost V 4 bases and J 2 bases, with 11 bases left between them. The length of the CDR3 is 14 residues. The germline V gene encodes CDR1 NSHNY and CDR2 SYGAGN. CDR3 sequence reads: CASSRQGAQDTQYF. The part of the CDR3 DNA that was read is TGTGCCAGCAGTCGTCAGGGAGCCCAAGAC.

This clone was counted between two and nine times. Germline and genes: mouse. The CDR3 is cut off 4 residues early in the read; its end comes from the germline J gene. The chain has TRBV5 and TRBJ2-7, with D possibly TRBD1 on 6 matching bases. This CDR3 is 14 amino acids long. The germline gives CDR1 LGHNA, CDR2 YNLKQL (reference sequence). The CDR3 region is CASSQEGQEYEQYF. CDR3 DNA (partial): TGTGCCAGCAGCCAAGAGGGACAAGAATAT.

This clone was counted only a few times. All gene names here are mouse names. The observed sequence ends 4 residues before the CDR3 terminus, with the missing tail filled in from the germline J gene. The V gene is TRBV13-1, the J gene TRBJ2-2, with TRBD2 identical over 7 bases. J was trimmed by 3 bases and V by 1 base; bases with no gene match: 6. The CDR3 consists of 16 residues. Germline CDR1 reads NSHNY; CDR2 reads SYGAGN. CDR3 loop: CASSDLGGHYTGQLYF. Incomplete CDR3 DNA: TGTGCCAGCAGTGATTTGGGGGGTCACTACACCGGG.

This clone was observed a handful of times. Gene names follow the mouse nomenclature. CDR3 sequence: CAWSLVGTLNSDYTF. Partial CDR3 DNA: TGTGCCTGGAGTCTAGTGGGGACACTAAACTCC. V gene TRBV31 combines with J gene TRBJ1-2; tentatively, D is TRBD1 (6 bases). The read gets to within 4 residues of the CDR3 end, and the germline J gene fills in the rest. With 0 bases removed from V and 1 base from J, the gap between germline ends came to 12 bases. CDR1 and CDR2 from the germline V gene are GKSSPN and SITVG. The CDR3 spans 15 residues.

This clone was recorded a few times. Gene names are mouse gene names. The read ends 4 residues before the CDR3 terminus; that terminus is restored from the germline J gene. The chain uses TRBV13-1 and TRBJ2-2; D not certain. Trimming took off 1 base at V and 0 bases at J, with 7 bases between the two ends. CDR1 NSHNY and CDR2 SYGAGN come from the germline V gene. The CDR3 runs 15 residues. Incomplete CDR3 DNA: TGTGCCAGCAGTGATCGGCAGGCAAACACCGGG. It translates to CASSDRQANTG. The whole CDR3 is CASSDRQANTGQLYF.

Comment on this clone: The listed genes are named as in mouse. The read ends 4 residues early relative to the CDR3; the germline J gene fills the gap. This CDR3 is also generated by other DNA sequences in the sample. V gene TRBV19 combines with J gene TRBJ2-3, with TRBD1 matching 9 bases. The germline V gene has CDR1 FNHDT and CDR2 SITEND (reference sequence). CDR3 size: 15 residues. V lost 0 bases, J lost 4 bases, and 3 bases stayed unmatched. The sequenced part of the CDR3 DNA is TGTGCCAGCAGTATAGGTGGGACAGGGCCAGAA. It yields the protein CASSIGGTGPE. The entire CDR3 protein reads CASSIGGTGPETLYF.

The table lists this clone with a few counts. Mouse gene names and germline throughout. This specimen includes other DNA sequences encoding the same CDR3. CDR3 loop: CASRRTGGSAETLYF. The sequenced CDR3 bases are TGTGCCAGCAGAAGGACTGGGGGAAGTGCAGAA. The chain couples TRBV13-3 to TRBJ2-3; 10 nucleotides match TRBD2. The read terminates 4 residues before the CDR3 end, so the remaining end is supplied by the germline J gene. This CDR3 comprises 15 residues. V trimming: 5 bases; J trimming: 0 bases; junction bases outside the gene matches: 3. Germline CDR1 and CDR2: NNHDY and SYVADS.

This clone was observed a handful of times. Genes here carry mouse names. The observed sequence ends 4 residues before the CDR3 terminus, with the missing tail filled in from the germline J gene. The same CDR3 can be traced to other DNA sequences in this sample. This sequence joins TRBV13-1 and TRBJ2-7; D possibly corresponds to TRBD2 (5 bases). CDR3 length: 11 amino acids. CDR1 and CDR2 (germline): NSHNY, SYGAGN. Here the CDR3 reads CASSLGYEQYF. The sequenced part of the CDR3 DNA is TGTGCCAGCAGTTTGGGGTAT.

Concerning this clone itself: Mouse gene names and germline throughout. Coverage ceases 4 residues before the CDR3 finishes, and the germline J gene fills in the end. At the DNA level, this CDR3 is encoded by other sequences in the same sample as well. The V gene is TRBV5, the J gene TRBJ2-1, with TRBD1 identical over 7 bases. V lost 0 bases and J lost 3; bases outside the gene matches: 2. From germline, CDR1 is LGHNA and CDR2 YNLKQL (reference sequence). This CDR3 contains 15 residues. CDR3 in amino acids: CASSQERDSYAEQFF. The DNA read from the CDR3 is TGTGCCAGCAGCCAAGAACGGGACAGCTATGCT.